This section outlines one TCR beta chain sequence together with its context. Its antigen is unknown. Sequenced by immunoSEQ multiplex PCR; TCRdb stores in-frame clones only, minus some. The table shows 95,000 to 150,000 clones, with roughly 88% occurring only once. This sample is part of a study of T cell responses to AZD1222 COVID-19 vaccine. Broader study findings: Sampling that yielded the repertoires occurred only after the peak T cell response. Increases in Spike-specific TCR breadth and depth were seen after two AZD1222 doses. Clonal diversity may have been underestimated in mostly white British donors. Unmutated regions of variants are reportedly targeted by nearly half of spike-specific TCRs.

The CDR3 has 15 amino acids. Germline lookup yields CDR1 SGHRS and CDR2 YFSETQ. Trimming stripped 0 bases from V and 7 bases from J, with 11 bases between. The source of this sequence is an adult in good health. V is TRBV5-1 and J is TRBJ1-6; D is unresolved. The specimen comprised peripheral blood, sampled on day 0 of AZD1222 vaccination. The CDR3 nucleotides are TGCGCCAGCAGCTTGGGTGTACCGAGAAATTCACCCCTCCACTTT. It encodes CASSLGVPRNSPLHF.